Following are 22 T cell receptor beta chains from one sample sequenced in a study of blood T cell repertoires in COVID-19. Assay: immunoSEQ multiplex PCR; the TCRdb copy retains only in-frame clones and omits some. This sample has some 270,000 clones, with approximately 89% found just once. The sample comprised PBMCs or T cells enriched from blood (not recorded which). All receptors come from a woman aged 40-49 years who had been exposed to COVID-19.

The J gene is TRBJ2-5, the V gene TRBV11-2; D remains unclear. Deletions cut 1 base from V and 1 base from J, with 13 bases between. Germline V gene sequence: CDR1 SGHAT, CDR2 FQNNGV. The CDR3 consists of 16 residues. The CDR3: CASSLGVAESQETQYF. In nucleotides, the CDR3 is TGTGCCAGCAGCTTAGGCGTGGCGGAGAGCCAAGAGACCCAGTACTTC. The full variable domain, rest sourced from reference TRBV11-2 and TRBJ2-5, is EAGVAQSPRYKIIEKRQSVAFWCNPISGHATLYWYQQILGQGPKLLIQFQNNGVVDDSQLPKDRFSAERLKGVDSTLKIQPAKLEDSAVYLCASSLGVAESQETQYFGPGTRLLVL.

The genes are TRBV7-2 and TRBJ2-5; 10 bases are shared with TRBD1. The CDR3 totals 15 residues. Germline assignment: CDR1 SGHTA and CDR2 FQGNSA. J lost 5 bases, V lost 3 bases, and 6 bases had no gene match. The CDR3 is CASSFAGTGVETQYF. The CDR3 bases are TGTGCCAGCAGCTTTGCCGGGACAGGGGTGGAGACCCAGTACTTC. Drawing the rest from reference TRBV7-2 and TRBJ2-5, the complete variable domain is GAGVSQSPSNKVTEKGKDVELRCDPISGHTALYWYRQSLGQGLEFLIYFQGNSAPDKSGLPSDRFSAERTGGSVSTLTIQRTQQEDSAVYLCASSFAGTGVETQYFGPGTRLLVL.

The rearrangement uses TRBV28 and TRBJ1-2; the match to TRBD1 covers 8 bases. Looked up from germline, CDR1 is MDHEN and CDR2 is SYDVKM. The CDR3 spans 13 residues. With 7 bases clipped from V and 8 bases from J, the junction kept 9 bases outside the gene matches. The CDR3 region is CASTTVDRVGYTF. As DNA, the CDR3 is TGTGCCAGCACCACGGTGGACAGGGTCGGCTACACCTTC.

The chain combines TRBV6-5 with TRBJ2-3; maybe TRBD2 (6 bases). Trimming shortened V by 10 bases and J by 4 bases, and 21 bases separated the two germline ends. CDR3 length: 15 amino acids. CDR1 and CDR2 from the germline V gene are MNHEY and SVGAGI. The CDR3 here is CAIPPGRSSPDTQYF. The CDR3 DNA reads as TGTGCCATCCCTCCCGGGAGAAGTAGCCCAGATACGCAGTATTTT.

This rearrangement joins TRBV7-8 to TRBJ1-2, with D perhaps matching TRBD1 (6 bases). The CDR3 has 15 amino acids. CDR1 and CDR2 (germline): SGHVS, FQNEAQ. Trimming removed 0 bases from V and 4 bases from J, with 12 bases in between. The CDR3 spells CASSLAAGEGYGYTF. The CDR3 DNA reads TGTGCCAGCAGCTTAGCTGCAGGGGAGGGCTATGGCTACACCTTC.

To note about this clone: The sample contains more than one DNA sequence encoding this CDR3. The rearrangement uses TRBV7-9 and TRBJ1-1; the match to TRBD1 covers 7 bases. Germline loops: CDR1 SEHNR, CDR2 FQNEAQ (reference sequence). Unmatched junction bases numbered 4, after V lost 5 bases and J lost 1 base. The CDR3 runs to 14 residues. This CDR3 reads CASSPGQSNTEAFF. CDR3 nucleotide sequence: TGTGCCAGCAGCCCGGGACAGTCGAACACTGAAGCTTTCTTT. Supplemented by reference TRBV7-9 and TRBJ1-1, the full variable domain reads DTGVSQNPRHKITKRGQNVTFRCDPISEHNRLYWYRQTLGQGPEFLTYFQNEAQLEKSRLLSDRFSAERPKGSFSTLEIQRTEQGDSAMYLCASSPGQSNTEAFFGQGTRLTVV.

This clone was found once. The chain employs TRBV4-1 and TRBJ2-3; maybe TRBD2 (6 bases). The CDR3 length is 18 residues. CDR1 is MGHRA and CDR2 is YSYEKL in the germline V gene. V lost 1 base, J lost 5 bases, and 22 bases lay in between. The CDR3 reads CASSQVIPRAGWRDTQYF. For the CDR3, the DNA is TGCGCCAGCAGCCAAGTTATCCCCAGGGCGGGGTGGCGAGATACGCAGTATTTT.

The CDR3 nucleotides read TGCAGCGTTGTAGGGGGGGGCATTGAAAAACTGTTTTTT. This sequence encodes CSVVGGGIEKLFF. V usage is TRBV29-1 and J usage is TRBJ1-4; a possible D gene is TRBD1 (6 bases). The CDR3 has 13 amino acids. V was trimmed by 4 bases and J by 7 bases, leaving 13 bases between them. Germline V gives CDR1 SQVTM, CDR2 ANQGSEA.

The rearrangement links TRBV2 to TRBJ1-2; 7 bases are shared with TRBD1. The junction had 6 bases not matched to a gene; V was cut back by 1 base and J by 1 base. Germline V gene sequence: CDR1 SNHLY, CDR2 FYNNEI. The CDR3 sequence is 16 residues long. In nucleotides, the CDR3 is TGTGCCAGCAGTGAAGAGGGACAGAACTATAACTATGGCTACACCTTC. This translates into CASSEEGQNYNYGYTF.

This chain uses TRBV24-1 with TRBJ2-1; TRBD2 agrees at 12 bases. CDR3 length: 16 amino acids. Germline CDR1 is KGHDR and CDR2 is SFDVKD. Losses at the gene ends were 4 bases for V and 9 bases for J; bases not matched to a gene: 9. The CDR3 sequence: CATSEMTSGSRGEQFF. In DNA form, the CDR3 reads TGTGCCACCAGTGAAATGACTAGCGGGAGCCGGGGTGAGCAGTTCTTC.

This chain joins TRBV7-9 and TRBJ1-1; the D gene is possibly TRBD1 (5 bases). The germline CDR1 and CDR2 sequences are SEHNR and FQNEAQ (reference sequence). The V end was cut by 1 base, the J end by 8 bases, with 8 bases between. CDR3 size: 12 residues. CDR3 sequence reads: CASSLVGGEAFF. The CDR3, as DNA: TGTGCCAGCAGCTTAGTGGGGGGAGAAGCTTTCTTT.

This clone was counted a few times. The chain recombines TRBV7-8 with TRBJ2-6, with TRBD2 as a possible D gene (5 bases). This CDR3 region has 13 residues. CDR1 and CDR2 (germline): SGHVS, FQNEAQ. Trimming removed 11 bases at V and 2 bases at J, with 10 bases between. CDR3 residues: CAGGIPGANVLTF. DNA for the CDR3: TGTGCCGGAGGAATCCCTGGGGCCAACGTCCTGACTTTC.

The chain joins TRBV5-5 to TRBJ1-2, with TRBD1 matching over 8 bases. With V trimmed by 5 bases and J by 7 bases, 10 bases remained unmatched. Germline CDR1 is SGHKS and CDR2 is YYEKEE (reference sequence). This CDR3 spans 14 amino acids. In DNA form, the CDR3 reads TGTGCCAGCAGATTGCTCGGACAGGGTAGTGGCTACACCTTC. Its protein product is CASRLLGQGSGYTF.

The genes are TRBV24-1 and TRBJ1-5; D gene unclear. The V and J ends lost 1 base and 2 bases respectively, with 11 bases between them. This CDR3 has 16 amino acids. Germline V gene data show CDR1 as KGHDR and CDR2 as SFDVKD. The CDR3 DNA sequence: TGTGCCACCAGTGATTTAGCGGGGAAGGGCAATCAGCCCCAGCATTTT. It yields the protein CATSDLAGKGNQPQHF.

J is TRBJ1-6 and V is TRBV6-4; D gene uncertain. Trimming stripped 0 bases from V and 8 bases from J, with 11 bases between. This CDR3 is built from 15 residues. Germline V gives CDR1 MRHNA, CDR2 SNTAGT. CDR3 nucleotide sequence: TGTGCCAGCAGTGACTCGAACGGGAGGGATTCACCCCTCCACTTT. This gives the protein CASSDSNGRDSPLHF.

The table lists this clone with a few counts. The same CDR3 is also encoded by other DNA sequences in this sample. This rearrangement joins TRBV7-3 to TRBJ2-5; D is possibly TRBD1 (5 bases). Germline V CDR1 and CDR2: SGHTA, FQGTGA. This CDR3 comprises 13 residues. V dropped 0 bases and J dropped 3 bases, with 5 bases sitting between them. For the CDR3, the DNA is TGTGCCAGCAGCTTAACCAGGGAAGAGACCCAGTACTTC. The encoded protein is CASSLTREETQYF.

This clone is a singleton in its sample. This chain connects TRBV6-5 to TRBJ1-2; a weak D match, TRBD1 (6 bases). Germline values: CDR1 MNHEY, CDR2 SVGAGI. The V gene lost 2 bases and the J gene lost 4 bases, with 11 bases spanning the gap. The CDR3 consists of 14 residues. CDR3 protein: CASSYKAGAYGYTF. CDR3 sequence (DNA): TGTGCCAGCAGTTACAAGGCAGGGGCCTATGGCTACACCTTC.

V and J are TRBV4-3 and TRBJ2-1; TRBD2 matches at 9 bases. This CDR3 contains 17 residues. Losses at the gene ends were 0 bases for V and 5 bases for J; bases not matched to a gene: 8. The germline V gene has CDR1 LGHNA and CDR2 YSLEER. CDR3 sequence reads: CASSQDIGGGAHNEQFF. The DNA of the CDR3 is TGCGCCAGCAGCCAAGATATCGGCGGGGGGGCCCACAATGAGCAGTTCTTC.

Of note for this clone: The sample contains more than one DNA sequence encoding this CDR3. V and J are TRBV19 and TRBJ1-2; D might be TRBD1 (5 bases). The CDR3 extends over 13 amino acids. Germline lookup yields CDR1 LNHDA and CDR2 SQIVND (reference sequence). Deletions cut 6 bases from V and 2 bases from J, with 10 bases between. CDR3 in amino acids: CASSRSGNYGYTF. CDR3 DNA: TGTGCCAGTAGCCGTTCAGGGAACTATGGCTACACCTTC.

The V call is TRBV6-2 or TRBV6-3, the J call TRBJ1-5; 8 nucleotides line up with TRBD1. Germline V gene sequence: CDR1 MNHEY, CDR2 SVGEGT. With 2 bases clipped from V and 5 bases from J, the junction kept 8 bases outside the gene matches. This CDR3 comprises 16 residues. Here the CDR3 DNA reads TGTGCCAGCAGTTACGCTGCCAGGGGGCGCGATCAGCCCCAGCATTTT. This encodes CASSYAARGRDQPQHF.

Here the CDR3 reads CSVSENRDVGELFF. As DNA, the CDR3 is TGCAGCGTTAGCGAGAACAGGGACGTAGGGGAGCTGTTTTTT. This sequence joins TRBV29-1 and TRBJ2-2, with D possibly TRBD1 on 6 matching bases. Germline V lookup: CDR1 SQVTM, CDR2 ANQGSEA. The CDR3 is 14 residues long. V dropped 5 bases and J dropped 8 bases, with 18 bases sitting between them.

The J gene is TRBJ2-5, the V gene TRBV6-4; the match to TRBD1 covers 9 bases. This CDR3 spans 14 amino acids. Germline CDR1 MRHNA, CDR2 SNTAGT. V was pared by 5 bases and J by 1 base, with 2 bases of the junction left unmatched. CDR3 in DNA: TGTGCCAGCAGTCAGGGACAGGGCCAAGAGACCCAGTACTTC. Translated, it gives CASSQGQGQETQYF.